The 14 T cell receptor beta chains below come from one sample, sequenced in a study of shared clonotypes between healthy human individuals (dated by TCRdb to about 2020). Library method: the immunoSEQ multiplex PCR assay. Sourced from immuneACCESS, this table was stored by TCRdb with only in-frame sequences that have V and J called. A share of the clones is absent; for the studies checked, an unresolved V gene accounts for under half, and the remainder has no known explanation. The sample includes around 2.1 million clones, with approximately 95% observed a single time. The ten largest clones take up roughly 0.13% of the sample. The sample consisted of naive CD4+ T cells sorted from blood. The cell subset or site label here, explained by the study, means: CD45RA+ positively selected. Every receptor here comes from a man aged 18 to 30 in good health.

The rearrangement links TRBV15 to TRBJ1-4; no clear D gene. The V gene's germline CDR1 is LNHNV and CDR2 YYDKDF (reference sequence). This CDR3 contains 14 residues. V was trimmed by 0 bases and J by 8 bases, leaving 10 bases between them. The CDR3 sequence: CATSRDQSREKLFF. For the CDR3, the DNA is TGTGCCACCAGCAGAGATCAGTCGAGAGAAAAACTGTTTTTT.

The genes are TRBV6-5 and TRBJ1-1; TRBD1 matches 11 bases. The length of the CDR3 is 13 residues. V shed 6 bases, J shed 10 bases, and the junction held 7 bases outside the gene matches. CDR1 and CDR2 (germline): MNHEY, SVGAGI. CDR3 coding DNA: TGTGCCAGCAGACCCGGGACAGGGGGGGGAGCTTTCTTT. This sequence encodes CASRPGTGGGAFF.

The J gene is TRBJ2-7, the V gene TRBV29-1; D is undetermined. V was pared by 1 base and J by 4 bases, with 11 bases between. This CDR3 spans 13 amino acids. CDR1 is SQVTM and CDR2 is ANQGSEA in the germline V gene. The CDR3 region has the DNA TGCAGCGTTGAAGTTCAAAGGGCATACGAGCAGTACTTC. Its translation is CSVEVQRAYEQYF.

The chain is built from TRBV27 and TRBJ1-1; D possibly corresponds to TRBD1 (6 bases). CDR1 is MNHEY, CDR2 SMNVEV, per germline (reference sequence). There are 15 residues in the CDR3. The ends were cut back, 7 bases at V and 5 bases at J, with 20 bases in the middle. The CDR3 sequence: CASNPVGAPETEAFF. The CDR3 nucleotides are TGTGCCAGCAACCCCGTGGGGGCACCCGAGACTGAAGCTTTCTTT.

This clone was found once. The chain carries TRBV4-3 and TRBJ1-3; D perhaps matches TRBD1 (5 bases). The CDR3 extends over 18 amino acids. V lost 2 bases and J lost 4, with 21 bases in between. Per germline, CDR1 LGHNA and CDR2 YSLEER. The CDR3 DNA sequence: TGCGCCAGCAGCCAATCTTACTCGGGCAGGGTAAACGGAAACACCATATATTTT. Protein product: CASSQSYSGRVNGNTIYF.

The rearrangement joins TRBV19 to TRBJ1-2; the match to TRBD1 covers 8 bases. CDR3 size: 11 residues. The germline CDR1 and CDR2 sequences are LNHDA and SQIVND (reference sequence). J was trimmed by 9 bases and V by 4 bases; bases with no gene match: 1. DNA for the CDR3: TGTGCCAGTAGTAGGGACAGGAGCTACACCTTC. Encoded protein: CASSRDRSYTF.

Notes on this clone: Relative to the germline gene, one junction end is altered; a read error may explain this. V usage is TRBV7-7 and J usage is TRBJ2-1; D perhaps matches TRBD1 (5 bases). In germline, CDR1 is SSHAT, CDR2 FNYEAQ (reference sequence). The CDR3 has 15 amino acids. CDR3 residues: CASSLVAGWASEQFF. The DNA for the CDR3 is TGTGCTAGCAGCTTAGTGGCAGGGTGGGCCAGTGAGCAGTTCTTC.

The sample holds one count of this clone. CDR3 coding DNA: TGTGCCTGGAGTGTAGTCGGGGGGGGCGCAGAGACCCAGTACTTC. Its protein product is CAWSVVGGGAETQYF. The chain uses TRBV30 and TRBJ2-5; 8 bases align to TRBD2. J gave up 4 bases and V 0 bases, and 7 bases lay outside the gene matches. Germline CDR1 and CDR2: GTSNPN and SVGIG (reference sequence). The CDR3 has 15 amino acids.

In this sample, this clone turned up once. The V and J genes are TRBV6-6 and TRBJ1-5; 7 nucleotides match TRBD1. V was clipped by 5 bases and J by 2 bases; unmatched bases: 3. CDR1 MNHNY and CDR2 SVGAGI come from the germline V gene (reference sequence). This CDR3 comprises 14 residues. The CDR3 region has the DNA TGTGCCAGCAGTGACGACAGGGGCAATCAGCCCCAGCATTTT. Translating gives CASSDDRGNQPQHF.

CDR3 sequence: CASSIGSDQPQHF. The CDR3, as DNA: TGTGCCAGTAGTATAGGCTCAGATCAGCCCCAGCATTTT. The V gene is TRBV19, the J gene TRBJ1-5; unclear D gene. This CDR3 contains 13 residues. The germline V gene encodes CDR1 LNHDA and CDR2 SQIVND (reference sequence). V was clipped by 1 base and J by 5 bases, with 6 bases between them.

The J gene is TRBJ2-1, the V gene TRBV7-9; 7 nucleotides match TRBD2. The germline gives CDR1 SEHNR, CDR2 FQNEAQ (reference sequence). The CDR3 extends over 15 amino acids. J lost 0 bases, V lost 4 bases, and 3 bases had no gene match. The CDR3 loop is CASSSGGLSYNEQFF. In nucleotides, the CDR3 is TGTGCCAGCAGCTCGGGGGGTCTCTCCTACAATGAGCAGTTCTTC.

This chain links TRBV7-2 with TRBJ2-3; D not certain. The germline V and J ends were trimmed by 2 bases and 4 bases, with 7 bases remaining between them. Germline loops: CDR1 SGHTA, CDR2 FQGNSA. The CDR3 consists of 13 residues. The CDR3 loop reads CASSLFNADTQYF. The CDR3 bases are TGTGCCAGCAGCTTATTTAACGCAGATACGCAGTATTTT. Looking up the rest from reference TRBV7-2 and TRBJ2-3 gives the full variable domain: GAGVSQSPSNKVTEKGKDVELRCDPISGHTALYWYRQSLGQGLEFLIYFQGNSAPDKSGLPSDRFSAERTGGSVSTLTIQRTQQEDSAVYLCASSLFNADTQYFGPGTRLTVL.

The rearrangement uses TRBV7-2 and TRBJ2-3; D is unclear. V dropped 2 bases and J dropped 4 bases, with 7 bases sitting between them. The germline CDR1 and CDR2 sequences are SGHTA and FQGNSA. This CDR3 has 13 amino acids. The CDR3 here is CASSLQVPDTQYF. CDR3 nucleotide sequence: TGTGCCAGCAGCTTACAGGTTCCAGATACGCAGTATTTT.

For this clone: Other nucleotide sequences from this sample produce the same CDR3. V gene TRBV5-1 combines with J gene TRBJ1-5; D is unresolved. Looked up from germline, CDR1 is SGHRS and CDR2 is YFSETQ. This CDR3 has 13 amino acids. The V end was cut by 0 bases, the J end by 5 bases, with 6 bases between. The CDR3 bases are TGCGCCAGCAGCTTGGGTTTAGATCAGCCCCAGCATTTT. Residues: CASSLGLDQPQHF.